The 31 T cell receptor beta chains below all came from one sample that was sequenced in a study of CD8 T cells in ankylosing spondylitis. Findings and limits, study-wide: Characteristic, it appeared, of ankylosing spondylitis blood was a TCR beta motif of eight highly homologous variants.

The antigens of these receptors remain unknown. Using its own MiXCR run on the 5' RACE reads, TCRdb lists one record per CDR3 protein. In the table there are 400,000 or so distinct CDR3 sequences, 20% to 30% of which are singletons. Sequences were obtained from blood, either unsorted or a sorted T cell fraction (not recorded which). The receptors originated from a male donor with ankylosing spondylitis.

This clonotype appeared once. The genes are TRBV5-1 and TRBJ2-7; TRBD1 matches 9 bases. The CDR3 extends over 14 amino acids. From germline, CDR1 is SGHRS and CDR2 YFSETQ. J gave up 6 bases and V 0 bases, and 4 bases lay outside the gene matches. CDR3 amino acids: CASSLGTGVGEQYF. In DNA, the CDR3 is TGCGCCAGCAGCTTGGGGACAGGGGTGGGCGAGCAGTACTTC.

The rearrangement uses TRBV5-1 and TRBJ2-2; tentatively, D is TRBD1 (6 bases). With 3 bases removed from V and 3 bases from J, the gap between germline ends came to 15 bases. CDR1 SGHRS and CDR2 YFSETQ come from the germline V gene. The CDR3 runs to 16 residues. The CDR3 sequence is CASSSPRDRYTGELFF. For the CDR3, the DNA is TGCGCCAGCAGCTCGCCCCGAGACAGGTACACCGGGGAGCTGTTTTTT.

In its sample, this clonotype was seen a few times. Here the CDR3 reads CASSLERDGYNEQFF. In DNA, the CDR3 is TGTGCCAGCAGCTTAGAACGGGACGGCTACAATGAGCAGTTCTTC. The chain is built from TRBV11-2 and TRBJ2-1; perhaps D is TRBD1 or TRBD2 (5 bases each). The CDR3 spans 15 residues. Germline CDR1 and CDR2: SGHAT and FQNNGV. The V and J ends lost 0 bases and 3 bases respectively, with 9 bases between them.

The chain uses TRBV25-1 and TRBJ2-1; 12 nucleotides match TRBD2. The CDR3 loop spans 19 amino acids. CDR1 is MGHDK, CDR2 SYGVNS, per germline. With V trimmed by 6 bases and J by 6 bases, 18 bases remained unmatched. The CDR3 DNA reads TGTGCCAGCAGGGGACCGGGACTAGCGGGCACCTTTCTACCCAATGAGCAGTTCTTC. As protein: CASRGPGLAGTFLPNEQFF.

V is TRBV12-3 or TRBV12-4 and J is TRBJ1-6; no firm D call. Trimming stripped 5 bases from V and 10 bases from J, with 15 bases between. The CDR3 contains 14 residues. Here the CDR3 reads CASSHITAGSPLHF. The CDR3 DNA follows: TGTGCCAGCAGTCATATCACAGCGGGGTCACCCCTCCACTTT.

CDR3 DNA sequence: TGTGCCAGCAGTTACGAGAAGAGGGAGACCCAGTACTTC. Its protein product is CASSYEKRETQYF. This sequence joins TRBV6-5 and TRBJ2-5; D gene unclear. V was pared by 2 bases and J by 5 bases, with 9 bases between. Germline CDR1 is MNHEY and CDR2 is SVGAGI. This CDR3 contains 13 residues.

The chain has TRBV12-3 or TRBV12-4 and TRBJ2-5; 7 bases line up with TRBD2. The CDR3 runs to 13 residues. The junction had 3 bases not matched to a gene; V was cut back by 6 bases and J by 2 bases. In DNA, the CDR3 is TGTGCCAGCAGAAGGGACTATCAAGAGACCCAGTACTTC. Amino acid sequence: CASRRDYQETQYF.

This chain links TRBV12-3 or TRBV12-4 with TRBJ1-2; TRBD1 matches at 8 bases. Trimming cost V 6 bases and J 5 bases; bases outside gene matches: 5. The CDR3 runs 13 residues. The CDR3 DNA follows: TGTGCCAGCAGCCAGGGGGCTGGATATGGCTACACCTTC. Translating gives CASSQGAGYGYTF.

This clonotype was seen a few times. The rearrangement links TRBV3-1 to TRBJ2-3; D remains ambiguous. Trimming pared 3 bases from V and 0 bases from J, leaving 16 bases between. The CDR3 length is 17 residues. CDR1 is LGHDT and CDR2 is YNNKEL in the germline V gene (reference sequence). In DNA form, the CDR3 reads TGTGCCAGCAGCCAGAGGCCACTGGTGGTCAGCACAGATACGCAGTATTTT. This gives the protein CASSQRPLVVSTDTQYF.

This clonotype was observed a handful of times. This chain joins TRBV12-3 or TRBV12-4 and TRBJ1-5; the match to TRBD1 covers 7 bases. The V and J ends lost 6 bases and 7 bases, in that order; junction bases with no gene match: 9. This CDR3 contains 14 residues. DNA for the CDR3: TGTGCCAGCAGGAAGGGACAGTCGCAACAGCCCCAGCATTTT. Amino acid sequence: CASRKGQSQQPQHF.

The genes are TRBV5-1 and TRBJ2-1; no clear D. This CDR3 region has 14 residues. Deletions cut 4 bases from V and 0 bases from J, with 8 bases between. Germline V lookup: CDR1 SGHRS, CDR2 YFSETQ. The CDR3 region has the DNA TGCGCCAGCAGCCCCTTGAACTCCTACAATGAGCAGTTCTTC. It translates to CASSPLNSYNEQFF. Filled out from reference TRBV5-1 and TRBJ2-1, the complete variable domain reads KAGVTQTPRYLIKTRGQQVTLSCSPISGHRSVSWYQQTPGQGLQFLFEYFSETQRNKGNFPGRFSGRQFSNSRSEMNVSTLELGDSALYLCASSPLNSYNEQFFGPGTRLTVL.

The rearrangement links TRBV4-1 to TRBJ2-2, with TRBD1 identical over 9 bases. The CDR3 runs to 18 residues. Germline assignment: CDR1 MGHRA and CDR2 YSYEKL. J gave up 5 bases and V 0 bases, and 10 bases lay outside the gene matches. The CDR3 loop is CASSQDLRWTGVTGELFF. CDR3 bases: TGCGCCAGCAGCCAAGATCTCCGGTGGACAGGGGTAACCGGGGAGCTGTTTTTT.

This clonotype was observed a handful of times. The J gene is TRBJ2-3, the V gene TRBV10-2; D unclear. Germline loops: CDR1 WSHSY, CDR2 SAAADI. V lost 8 bases and J lost 0, with 12 bases in between. The length of the CDR3 is 14 residues. The CDR3 sequence: CASWNLASTDTQYF. The CDR3 nucleotides read TGCGCCAGCTGGAATCTTGCTAGCACAGATACGCAGTATTTT.

The chain uses TRBV18 and TRBJ2-1, with TRBD2 matching 12 bases. Germline V gene data show CDR1 as KGHSH and CDR2 as LQKENI. The CDR3 runs to 16 residues. V shed 3 bases and J 8 bases; nucleotides not matched to a gene: 8. The CDR3 coding sequence is TGTGCCAGCTCACCGGAGACTAGCGGGAGAACTCATGAGCAGTTCTTC. It translates to CASSPETSGRTHEQFF.

The chain uses TRBV10-3 and TRBJ2-5, with D perhaps TRBD1 (5 bases). Between the trimmed V and J ends, which lost 0 bases and 0 bases, there was a span of 11 bases. Germline V gene data show CDR1 as ENHRY and CDR2 as SYGVKD. The CDR3 extends over 16 amino acids. CDR3 protein: CAISESIDSNQETQYF. CDR3 nucleotide sequence: TGTGCCATCAGTGAGTCCATAGACAGCAACCAAGAGACCCAGTACTTC.

The rearrangement joins TRBV5-1 to TRBJ2-3; D gene ambiguous. V shed 0 bases and J shed 3 bases, with 8 bases lying between them. The CDR3 is 14 residues long. CDR1 SGHRS and CDR2 YFSETQ come from the germline V gene. The CDR3 sequence is CASSLGGWTDTQYF. CDR3 nucleotide sequence: TGCGCCAGCAGCTTGGGGGGTTGGACAGATACGCAGTATTTT.

This clonotype was detected only a few times. The CDR3 loop is CASRLSRDNNEKLFF. CDR3 nucleotide sequence: TGTGCCAGCAGACTGAGCCGGGACAATAATGAAAAACTGTTTTTT. V gene TRBV12-3 or TRBV12-4 combines with J gene TRBJ1-4; D is perhaps TRBD1 (6 bases). V was shortened by 6 bases and J by 4 bases, with 15 bases between the two germline ends. The CDR3 has 15 amino acids.

The CDR3 here is CASSLDRDRNIQYF. CDR3 nucleotide sequence: TGTGCCAGCAGTTTAGACCGGGACAGAAACATTCAGTACTTC. This chain joins TRBV6-5 and TRBJ2-4, with TRBD1 matching 7 bases. The V gene end was trimmed by 4 bases and the J gene end by 6 bases; junction bases not matched to a gene: 6. This CDR3 is 14 amino acids long. The germline CDR1 and CDR2 sequences are MNHEY and SVGAGI.

The CDR3 DNA reads as TGTGCCAGCAGCTCCCCCAGGGACAGTAGGCACCAAGAGACCCAGTACTTC. Protein sequence: CASSSPRDSRHQETQYF. V usage is TRBV7-9 and J usage is TRBJ2-5, with 7 bases that match TRBD1. Germline trimming cut 4 bases from V and 0 bases from J; bases unmatched to any gene: 11. The CDR3 length is 17 residues. CDR1 and CDR2 from the germline V gene are SEHNR and FQNEAQ (reference sequence). The variable domain in full, completed from reference TRBV7-9 and TRBJ2-5, reads DTGVSQNPRHKITKRGQNVTFRCDPISEHNRLYWYRQTLGQGPEFLTYFQNEAQLEKSRLLSDRFSAERPKGSFSTLEIQRTEQGDSAMYLCASSSPRDSRHQETQYFGPGTRLLVL.

This clonotype was seen at least ten times. The chain joins TRBV18 to TRBJ2-5; D might be TRBD2 (5 bases). This CDR3 region has 12 residues. Trimming shortened V by 8 bases and J by 5 bases, and 12 bases separated the two germline ends. CDR1 KGHSH and CDR2 LQKENI come from the germline V gene. CDR3 loop: CASSPSGETQYF. CDR3 nucleotide sequence: TGTGCCAGCAGTCCTTCGGGGGAGACCCAGTACTTC.

This clonotype appeared a few times. The chain employs TRBV20-1 and TRBJ1-5; D is uncertain. Germline CDR1 is DFQATT and CDR2 is SNEGSKA (reference sequence). V lost 4 bases and J lost 5, with 15 bases in between. CDR3 length equals 14 residues. CDR3 sequence (DNA): TGCAGTGCTACCACGGGCCTTGGGGATCAGCCCCAGCATTTT. The encoded protein is CSATTGLGDQPQHF.

This clonotype was counted between two and nine times. The V call is TRBV6-6, the J call TRBJ2-1; 7 bases are shared with TRBD1. The CDR3 covers 12 residues. Trimming removed 6 bases from V and 10 bases from J; junction bases left unmatched: 6. Germline lookup yields CDR1 MNHNY and CDR2 SVGAGI (reference sequence). CDR3 DNA sequence: TGTGCCAGCAGGCCCGGGACAGAGGAGCAGTTCTTC. Translating gives CASRPGTEEQFF.

In its sample, this clonotype was seen a few times. The chain links TRBV9 to TRBJ1-3, with D unclear. The germline CDR1 and CDR2 sequences are SGDLS and YYNGEE. Trimming stripped 2 bases from V and 4 bases from J, with 10 bases between. The CDR3 totals 14 residues. The CDR3 protein is CASSVSSFGNTIYF. The CDR3 DNA follows: TGTGCCAGCAGCGTTTCGAGTTTCGGAAACACCATATATTTT.

This rearrangement joins TRBV15 to TRBJ2-1; maybe TRBD2 (6 bases). Trimming shortened V by 3 bases and J by 4 bases, and 13 bases separated the two germline ends. CDR1 is LNHNV and CDR2 is YYDKDF in the germline V gene (reference sequence). The CDR3 extends over 15 amino acids. The CDR3 DNA is TGTGCCACCAGCAGCGGTAGCGGACAATACAATGAGCAGTTCTTC. As protein: CATSSGSGQYNEQFF. Together with reference TRBV15 and TRBJ2-1, the CDR3 gives the full variable domain: DAMVIQNPRYQVTQFGKPVTLSCSQTLNHNVMYWYQQKSSQAPKLLFHYYDKDFNNEADTPDNFQSRRPNTSFCFLDIRSPGLGDTAMYLCATSSGSGQYNEQFFGPGTRLTVL.

This clonotype has just a few counts. This chain joins TRBV29-1 and TRBJ2-3; D remains unclear. The germline V gene has CDR1 SQVTM and CDR2 ANQGSEA. V lost 3 bases and J 0 bases, leaving 7 bases between the germline ends. The CDR3 is 13 amino acids. In nucleotides, the CDR3 is TGCAGCGTTGAGTTGGGTAGCACAGATACGCAGTATTTT. This encodes CSVELGSTDTQYF.

The chain has TRBV15 and TRBJ2-5; 7 bases map to TRBD1. Germline V CDR1 and CDR2: LNHNV, YYDKDF (reference sequence). V trimming: 4 bases; J trimming: 0 bases; junction bases outside the gene matches: 2. The CDR3 spans 14 residues. The CDR3 sequence is CATSNRGHQETQYF. The CDR3 DNA reads TGTGCCACCAGCAACAGGGGCCACCAAGAGACCCAGTACTTC.

This clonotype was seen only a few times. The gene calls are TRBV2 and TRBJ2-1; possibly TRBD1 for D (5 bases). The CDR3 is 13 amino acids. Germline loops: CDR1 SNHLY, CDR2 FYNNEI. V lost 4 bases to trimming and J lost 9 bases, with 13 bases between them. CDR3 amino acids: CASSVTELGEQFF. The DNA of the CDR3 is TGTGCCAGCAGTGTGACAGAACTGGGTGAGCAGTTCTTC.

V gene TRBV7-9 combines with J gene TRBJ2-3; 11 nucleotides agree with TRBD2. The CDR3 covers 16 residues. The trim removed 5 bases at V and 6 bases at J, leaving 10 bases unmatched. The germline CDR1 and CDR2 sequences are SEHNR and FQNEAQ (reference sequence). CDR3 sequence (DNA): TGTGCCAGCAGCCCCGGTGCTAGCGGGAGGACTGATACGCAGTATTTT. Protein: CASSPGASGRTDTQYF.

This chain joins TRBV18 and TRBJ1-2; the match to TRBD1 covers 7 bases. Germline CDR1 and CDR2: KGHSH and LQKENI. V lost 6 bases, J lost 6 bases, and 16 bases stayed unmatched. This CDR3 is 16 amino acids long. The DNA of the CDR3 is TGTGCCAGCTCCCGGACCGGGACAGTTTACGACGATGGCTACACCTTC. Translation gives CASSRTGTVYDDGYTF.

The chain uses TRBV29-1 and TRBJ2-2, with 11 nucleotides matching TRBD1. J gave up 6 bases and V 7 bases, and 7 bases lay outside the gene matches. This CDR3 contains 14 residues. The V gene's germline CDR1 is SQVTM and CDR2 ANQGSEA. The CDR3 region has the DNA TGCAGCGGACGGACAGGGGGCAGGGCCGGGGAGCTGTTTTTT. It codes for CSGRTGGRAGELFF.

This clonotype was recorded a few times. V usage is TRBV20-1 and J usage is TRBJ2-1; 7 bases line up with TRBD2. V shed 3 bases, J shed 5 bases, and the junction held 16 bases outside the gene matches. CDR1 and CDR2 from the germline V gene are DFQATT and SNEGSKA (reference sequence). The CDR3 length is 17 residues. The CDR3 sequence is CSARISAGVVWNNEQFF. The CDR3 coding sequence is TGCAGTGCTAGGATTTCGGCGGGGGTAGTTTGGAACAATGAGCAGTTCTTC.